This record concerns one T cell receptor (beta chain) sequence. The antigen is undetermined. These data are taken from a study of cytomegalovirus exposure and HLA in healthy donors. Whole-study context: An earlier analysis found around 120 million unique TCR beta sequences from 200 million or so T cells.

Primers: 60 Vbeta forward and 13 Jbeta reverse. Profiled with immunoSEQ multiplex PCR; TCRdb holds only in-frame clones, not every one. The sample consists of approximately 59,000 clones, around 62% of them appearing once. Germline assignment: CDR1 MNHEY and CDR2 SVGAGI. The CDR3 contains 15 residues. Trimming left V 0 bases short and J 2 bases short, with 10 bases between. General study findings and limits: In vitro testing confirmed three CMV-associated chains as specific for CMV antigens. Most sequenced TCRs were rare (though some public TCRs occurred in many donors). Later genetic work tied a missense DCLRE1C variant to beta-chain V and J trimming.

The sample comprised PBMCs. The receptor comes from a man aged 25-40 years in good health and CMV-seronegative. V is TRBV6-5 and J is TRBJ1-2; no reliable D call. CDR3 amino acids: CASSYSGDANYGYTF. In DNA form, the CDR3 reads TGTGCCAGCAGTTACTCAGGAGACGCGAACTATGGCTACACCTTC.